This note documents a single T cell receptor (beta chain) sequence. TCRdb's table, derived via immunoSEQ multiplex PCR, lists solely in-frame clones and lacks some. The sample lists a few hundred thousand clones, approximately 89% occurring once. The data were taken from a study of blood T cell repertoires in COVID-19. V was clipped by 1 base and J by 10 bases; unmatched bases: 6. Germline loops: CDR1 LNHNV, CDR2 YYDKDF (reference sequence). The CDR3 extends over 15 amino acids. The chain combines TRBV15 with TRBJ1-6; 8 nucleotides line up with TRBD1. This TCR was sampled from a woman aged 40 to 50 who had recovered from COVID-19. The sequencing input was PBMCs or T cells enriched from blood (not recorded which). The CDR3 DNA reads TGTGCCACCAGCAGAGTCACAGGGGGAGGATCACCCCTCCACTTT. Translation: CATSRVTGGGSPLHF. Looking up the rest from reference TRBV15 and TRBJ1-6 gives the full variable domain: DAMVIQNPRYQVTQFGKPVTLSCSQTLNHNVMYWYQQKSSQAPKLLFHYYDKDFNNEADTPDNFQSRRPNTSFCFLDIRSPGLGDTAMYLCATSRVTGGGSPLHFGNGTRLTVT.